One and the same sample provided the 3 T cell receptor beta chains below, sequenced in a study of blood T cell repertoires in COVID-19. Measured with immunoSEQ multiplex PCR; TCRdb has only the in-frame clones, and not every one. The sample records approximately 110,000 clones, roughly 82% being singletons. The specimen sequenced was peripheral blood. Receptors originate from a human donor in a cohort sampled during active COVID-19.

This clone was counted a single time. The chain links TRBV19 to TRBJ2-1, with 8 bases aligning to TRBD2. After removal of 1 base from V and 0 bases from J, the junction contained 8 bases not matched to a gene. CDR3 size: 18 residues. The germline V gene encodes CDR1 LNHDA and CDR2 SQIVND (reference sequence). CDR3 nucleotide sequence: TGTGCCAGTAGTATAGTTGGGGGGAGCGGGAGCTCCTACAATGAGCAGTTCTTC. It translates to CASSIVGGSGSSYNEQFF. The full variable domain, rest sourced from reference TRBV19 and TRBJ2-1, is DGGITQSPKYLFRKEGQNVTLSCEQNLNHDAMYWYRQDPGQGLRLIYYSQIVNDFQKGDIAEGYSVSREKKESFPLTVTSAQKNPTAFYLCASSIVGGSGSSYNEQFFGPGTRLTVL.

The chain recombines TRBV6-6 with TRBJ1-5; TRBD1 matches 9 bases. V lost 6 bases, J lost 6 bases, and 12 bases stayed unmatched. Germline V gives CDR1 MNHNY, CDR2 SVGAGI (reference sequence). CDR3 length: 16 residues. CDR3 DNA: TGTGCCAGCAGCCCGGTAGGGACAGGGACAGGTCAGCCCCAGCATTTT. It specifies CASSPVGTGTGQPQHF.

This clone occurred once. The J gene is TRBJ1-3, the V gene TRBV5-6, with TRBD1 as a possible D gene (5 bases). V was clipped by 1 base and J by 2 bases, with 10 bases between them. Germline-derived CDR1 and CDR2 are SGHDT and YYEEEE. The CDR3 totals 15 residues. CDR3 nucleotide sequence: TGTGCCAGCAGCTTGCCGGGGGGACCTGGAAACACCATATATTTT. It specifies CASSLPGGPGNTIYF. Full variable domain (missing parts from reference TRBV5-6 and TRBJ1-3): DAGVTQSPTHLIKTRGQQVTLRCSPKSGHDTVSWYQQALGQGPQFIFQYYEEEERQRGNFPDRFSGHQFPNYSSELNVNALLLGDSALYLCASSLPGGPGNTIYFGEGSWLTVV.